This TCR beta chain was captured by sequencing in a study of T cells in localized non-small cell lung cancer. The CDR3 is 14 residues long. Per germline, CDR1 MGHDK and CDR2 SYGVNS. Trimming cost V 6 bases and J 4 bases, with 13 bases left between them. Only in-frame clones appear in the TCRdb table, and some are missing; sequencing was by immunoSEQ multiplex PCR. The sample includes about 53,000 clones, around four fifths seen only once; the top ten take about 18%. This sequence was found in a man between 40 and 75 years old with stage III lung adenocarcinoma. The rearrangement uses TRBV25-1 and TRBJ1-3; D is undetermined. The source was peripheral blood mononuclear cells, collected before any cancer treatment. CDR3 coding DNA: TGTGCCAGCAGAGGTTACGGTGGCGGAAACACCATATATTTT. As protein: CASRGYGGGNTIYF.